These T cell receptor beta chains were read from a single sample in a study of beta chain features in type 1 diabetes. Libraries were prepared by immunoSEQ multiplex PCR; TCRdb keeps only in-frame clonotypes and omits some of them. The sample has 360,000 or so clones, 20% seen once. Sequenced sample: naive CD4+ T cells from blood. The origin of the receptors is a woman younger than 30 in good health. Both conserved end residues are part of each CDR3. D genes are given only for firm matches. Size tells how often a clone was seen (once, few, many) or the class of an expanded clone, and some rows leave it out.

j_gene: TRBJ2-5; d_gene: TRBD2; abundance: -; v_gene: TRBV6-1; CDR3aa: CASSEGSTSGGSGETQYF; CDR3nt: TGTGCCAGCAGTGAAGGGTCGACTAGCGGGGGGTCCGGAGAGACCCAGTACTTC
j_gene: TRBJ1-1; d_gene: -; abundance: -; v_gene: TRBV27; CDR3aa: CASSKAGLNTEAFF; CDR3nt: TGTGCCAGCAGTAAGGCGGGGCTGAACACTGAAGCTTTCTTT
j_gene: TRBJ2-7; d_gene: -; abundance: -; v_gene: TRBV19; CDR3aa: CASSGGGAQSYEQYF; CDR3nt: TGTGCCAGTAGTGGCGGGGGCGCCCAGTCCTACGAGCAGTACTTC
j_gene: TRBJ1-2; d_gene: TRBD1; abundance: -; v_gene: TRBV23-1; CDR3aa: CASSLLTGSVGYTF; CDR3nt: TGCGCCAGCAGTCTCCTGACAGGGTCTGTTGGCTACACCTTC
j_gene: TRBJ2-5; d_gene: -; abundance: few; v_gene: TRBV18; CDR3aa: CASSPGSRGETQYF; CDR3nt: TGTGCCAGCTCACCAGGCTCCAGGGGAGAGACCCAGTACTTC
j_gene: TRBJ2-1; d_gene: -; abundance: -; v_gene: TRBV5-4; CDR3aa: CASSFGNEQFF; CDR3nt: TGTGCCAGCAGCTTCGGCAATGAGCAGTTCTTC
j_gene: TRBJ1-1; d_gene: -; abundance: -; v_gene: TRBV28; CDR3aa: CASSFPSQGTEAFF; CDR3nt: TGTGCCAGCAGTTTCCCCTCGCAGGGGACTGAAGCTTTCTTT
j_gene: TRBJ1-4; d_gene: TRBD1; abundance: -; v_gene: TRBV30; CDR3aa: CAWNDDRAEKLFF; CDR3nt: TGTGCCTGGAACGATGACAGGGCTGAAAAACTGTTTTTT
j_gene: TRBJ2-1; d_gene: TRBD2; abundance: few; v_gene: TRBV7-9; CDR3aa: CASMGAGGYYNEQFF; CDR3nt: TGTGCCAGCATGGGAGCGGGGGGGTACTACAATGAGCAGTTCTTC
j_gene: TRBJ2-3; d_gene: TRBD2; abundance: -; v_gene: TRBV11-3; CDR3aa: CASSPVLAGFTDTQYF; CDR3nt: TGTGCCAGCAGCCCTGTGCTAGCGGGATTCACAGATACGCAGTATTTT
j_gene: TRBJ2-7; d_gene: -; abundance: -; v_gene: TRBV7-2; CDR3aa: CASSPRDLSYEQYF; CDR3nt: TGTGCCAGCAGCCCACGGGACTTATCCTACGAGCAGTACTTC
j_gene: TRBJ1-2; d_gene: -; abundance: few; v_gene: TRBV29-1; CDR3aa: CSAPDRYGYTF; CDR3nt: TGCAGCGCCCCGGACAGATATGGCTACACCTTC
j_gene: TRBJ2-1; d_gene: TRBD1; abundance: once; v_gene: TRBV27; CDR3aa: CASRRTGYNEQFF; CDR3nt: TGTGCCAGCAGACGGACAGGGTACAATGAGCAGTTCTTC
j_gene: TRBJ2-5; d_gene: TRBD2; abundance: few; v_gene: TRBV7-9; CDR3aa: CASSLGTRPQETQYF; CDR3nt: TGTGCCAGCAGCTTGGGGACTAGACCTCAAGAGACCCAGTACTTC
j_gene: TRBJ2-3; d_gene: -; abundance: -; v_gene: TRBV11-3; CDR3aa: CASSPGSKDTQYF; CDR3nt: TGTGCCAGCAGCCCCGGGAGCAAAGATACGCAGTATTTT
j_gene: TRBJ2-7; d_gene: -; abundance: -; v_gene: TRBV4-2; CDR3aa: CASTPSTANSYEQYF; CDR3nt: TGTGCCAGTACTCCTTCGACAGCAAACTCCTACGAGCAGTACTTC
j_gene: TRBJ2-2; d_gene: -; abundance: -; v_gene: TRBV30; CDR3aa: CAWSPKNTGELFF; CDR3nt: TGTGCCTGGAGTCCTAAGAACACCGGGGAGCTGTTTTTT
j_gene: TRBJ2-4; d_gene: TRBD1; abundance: -; v_gene: TRBV7-9; CDR3aa: CASSSDRAAKNIQYF; CDR3nt: TGTGCCAGCAGCTCGGACAGGGCTGCCAAAAACATTCAGTACTTC
j_gene: TRBJ1-2; d_gene: -; abundance: -; v_gene: TRBV7-2; CDR3aa: CASSFYGQSDGYGYTF; CDR3nt: TGTGCCAGCAGCTTCTATGGGCAGTCCGATGGCTATGGCTACACCTTC
j_gene: TRBJ2-1; d_gene: -; abundance: -; v_gene: TRBV7-2; CDR3aa: CASSFYREGGRNEQFF; CDR3nt: TGTGCCAGCAGCTTCTACAGGGAAGGTGGTAGGAATGAGCAGTTCTTC
j_gene: TRBJ1-2; d_gene: TRBD1; abundance: -; v_gene: TRBV9; CDR3aa: CASSPTGAGYGYTF; CDR3nt: TGTGCCAGCAGCCCCACAGGGGCTGGCTATGGCTACACCTTC
j_gene: TRBJ1-3; d_gene: TRBD1; abundance: -; v_gene: TRBV29-1; CDR3aa: CSVDRGTGNTIYF; CDR3nt: TGCAGCGTGGACAGGGGAACTGGAAACACCATATATTTT
j_gene: TRBJ2-7; d_gene: TRBD2; abundance: -; v_gene: TRBV7-9; CDR3aa: CASSPRGTSGYEQYF; CDR3nt: TGTGCCAGCAGCCCCCGGGGGACTAGCGGCTACGAGCAGTACTTC
j_gene: TRBJ2-3; d_gene: -; abundance: few; v_gene: TRBV7-8; CDR3aa: CASSLDGGYSTDTQYF; CDR3nt: TGTGCCAGCAGCTTAGACGGAGGATATAGCACAGATACGCAGTATTTT
j_gene: TRBJ2-7; d_gene: TRBD2; abundance: few; v_gene: TRBV5-4; CDR3aa: CASSSRTSGGYEQYF; CDR3nt: TGTGCCAGCAGCTCCAGGACTAGCGGGGGCTACGAGCAGTACTTC
j_gene: TRBJ2-3; d_gene: TRBD1; abundance: few; v_gene: TRBV29-1; CDR3aa: CSVRDRGSTDTQYF; CDR3nt: TGCAGCGTACGGGACAGGGGTAGCACAGATACGCAGTATTTT
j_gene: TRBJ2-5; d_gene: TRBD1; abundance: few; v_gene: TRBV7-9; CDR3aa: CASSPGQGWGTQYF; CDR3nt: TGTGCCAGCAGCCCCGGACAGGGATGGGGGACCCAGTACTTC
j_gene: TRBJ2-1; d_gene: -; abundance: -; v_gene: TRBV9; CDR3aa: CATQRVSSYNEQFF; CDR3nt: TGTGCCACACAGAGGGTTTCCTCCTACAATGAGCAGTTCTTC
j_gene: TRBJ2-7; d_gene: TRBD2; abundance: -; v_gene: TRBV6-5; CDR3aa: CASHPGGSSYEQYF; CDR3nt: TGTGCCAGCCATCCGGGGGGGAGCTCCTACGAGCAGTACTTC
j_gene: TRBJ2-5; d_gene: TRBD2; abundance: -; v_gene: TRBV9; CDR3aa: CASSEGLAQETQYF; CDR3nt: TGTGCCAGCAGCGAGGGACTAGCCCAAGAGACCCAGTACTTC
j_gene: TRBJ1-2; d_gene: -; abundance: -; v_gene: TRBV30; CDR3aa: CAWGTGSDYGYTF; CDR3nt: TGTGCCTGGGGTACGGGGTCAGACTATGGCTACACCTTC
j_gene: TRBJ2-2; d_gene: -; abundance: once; v_gene: TRBV5-6; CDR3aa: CASSLREWGTGELFF; CDR3nt: TGTGCCAGCAGCTTACGGGAGTGGGGCACCGGGGAGCTGTTTTTT